These 7 T cell receptor beta chains came from one sample sequenced in a study of T cells after posttransplantation cyclophosphamide. TCRdb's table, derived via immunoSEQ multiplex PCR, lists solely in-frame clones and lacks some. Recorded here are about 12,000 clones, with no singletons, and the ten leading clones hold 6% to 9.5%. Sample: PBMCs. These receptors all come from a woman in her thirties or forties in good health, CMV-negative, and a related stem cell transplant donor.

This clone was seen at least ten times. The V gene is TRBV7-3, the J gene TRBJ2-1; 11 bases fit TRBD2. Trimming took 4 bases from V and 5 from J; bases not matched to a gene: 1. Germline assignment: CDR1 SGHTA and CDR2 FQGTGA. The CDR3 has 14 residues. CDR3 region: CASSSLAGDNEQFF. The CDR3 nucleotides are TGTGCCAGCAGCTCACTAGCGGGGGACAATGAGCAGTTCTTC.

This clone was counted at least ten times. In DNA, the CDR3 is TGTGCCAGCAGCCGTACTAGCACAGATACGCAGTATTTT. Amino acids: CASSRTSTDTQYF. The genes are TRBV7-8 and TRBJ2-3, with unresolved D. Trimming took 5 bases from V and 0 from J, leaving 6 bases between them. CDR1 SGHVS and CDR2 FQNEAQ come from the germline V gene. The CDR3 loop spans 13 amino acids.

This clone was detected ten times or more. The CDR3 DNA reads as TGTGCCAGCAGCGTACCACAGTATAGCAATCAGCCCCAGCATTTT. Its protein is CASSVPQYSNQPQHF. The V and J genes are TRBV9 and TRBJ1-5, with D unclear. The CDR3 is 15 amino acids. Trimming shortened V by 1 base and J by 0 bases, and 8 bases separated the two germline ends. Germline assignment: CDR1 SGDLS and CDR2 YYNGEE.

At least ten counts were recorded for this clone. The genes are TRBV10-3 and TRBJ1-2, with D tentatively TRBD1 (6 bases). CDR1 ENHRY and CDR2 SYGVKD come from the germline V gene. This CDR3 contains 16 residues. Trimming took 3 bases from V and 5 from J, leaving 19 bases between them. CDR3 amino acids: CAISDRTRGGGYGYTF. The CDR3 DNA follows: TGTGCCATCAGTGACCGGACCAGGGGCGGCGGTTATGGCTACACCTTC.

This clone was seen many times. The chain employs TRBV28 and TRBJ2-7, with 8 bases lining up with TRBD1. This CDR3 region has 13 residues. Germline values: CDR1 MDHEN, CDR2 SYDVKM. V dropped 6 bases and J dropped 5; count of bases not matched to a gene: 6. The CDR3 loop is CASSPGGNHEQYF. As DNA, the CDR3 is TGTGCCAGCAGCCCAGGGGGCAACCACGAGCAGTACTTC.

This clone has ten or more counts. The gene calls are TRBV2 and TRBJ1-1; TRBD1 is a possible D gene (6 bases). This CDR3 has 13 amino acids. V dropped 6 bases and J dropped 1 base, with 9 bases sitting between them. Per germline, CDR1 SNHLY and CDR2 FYNNEI. CDR3 region: CASSLQGNTEAFF. The CDR3 DNA follows: TGTGCCAGCAGCTTACAGGGGAACACTGAAGCTTTCTTT.

This clone has a count of ten or more. This chain links TRBV7-2 with TRBJ2-7; 10 bases fit TRBD2. CDR1 SGHTA and CDR2 FQGNSA come from the germline V gene. This CDR3 is 14 amino acids long. J was trimmed by 3 bases and V by 8 bases; bases with no gene match: 7. Written as DNA, the CDR3 is TGTGCCAGCGGAACTAGCGGGACGGGCTACGAGCAGTACTTC. Translating it yields CASGTSGTGYEQYF.